Listed here are 18 T cell receptor beta chains from one sample, sequenced in a study of sequential checkpoint blockade in melanoma. Treatment in this sample: randomized to nivolumab then ipilimumab (arm A) or the reverse (arm B). Repertoires were generated with immunoSEQ multiplex PCR, while TCRdb's copy carries only in-frame clones and drops some. The sample includes 12,000 or so clones, about four fifths of them seen just once. The sequencing here drew on CD8+ T cells sorted from blood (inferred from file names), taken from a patient given nivolumab and ipilimumab in sequence. These receptors all stem from a human donor with melanoma.

The chain carries TRBV30 and TRBJ2-3, with D maybe TRBD2 (6 bases). Trimming left V 2 bases short and J 2 bases short, with 14 bases between. This CDR3 comprises 15 residues. CDR1 GTSNPN and CDR2 SVGIG come from the germline V gene (reference sequence). In DNA form, the CDR3 reads TGTGCCTGGAGTCTGACCGGGACTTCCACAGATACGCAGTATTTT. Amino acids: CAWSLTGTSTDTQYF.

The chain recombines TRBV9 with TRBJ2-3, with 12 bases aligning to TRBD2. Germline-derived CDR1 and CDR2 are SGDLS and YYNGEE. The CDR3 has 15 residues. The V gene end was trimmed by 3 bases and the J gene end by 3 bases; junction bases not matched to a gene: 2. CDR3 DNA sequence: TGTGCCAGCAGCGGGACTAGCGGGACTACAGATACGCAGTATTTT. Translated: CASSGTSGTTDTQYF.

This clone was detected only once. The chain links TRBV5-6 to TRBJ1-1; 7 nucleotides agree with TRBD1. Germline V gene data show CDR1 as SGHDT and CDR2 as YYEEEE. The CDR3 covers 14 residues. J lost 6 bases, V lost 4 bases, and 9 bases had no gene match. CDR3 sequence reads: CASSAETGSSEAFF. The CDR3 DNA reads TGTGCCAGCAGCGCCGAGACAGGGTCTTCTGAAGCTTTCTTT.

V is TRBV7-3 and J is TRBJ2-7; 10 bases agree with TRBD2. J gave up 7 bases and V 5 bases, and 8 bases lay outside the gene matches. The CDR3 is 14 residues long. Germline lookup yields CDR1 SGHTA and CDR2 FQGTGA. The CDR3 loop reads CASSPASGGYEQYF. In nucleotides, the CDR3 is TGTGCCAGCAGCCCCGCTAGCGGGGGCTATGAGCAGTACTTC.

The chain links TRBV5-1 to TRBJ2-1, with a possible D match to TRBD2 (5 bases). From germline, CDR1 is SGHRS and CDR2 YFSETQ. The CDR3 has 17 residues. V lost 0 bases and J 0 bases, leaving 13 bases between the germline ends. CDR3 coding DNA: TGCGCCAGCAGCTTGGTATTTGTGCGGGCCTCCTACAATGAGCAGTTCTTC. Residues: CASSLVFVRASYNEQFF.

This chain uses TRBV5-5 with TRBJ1-1, with D tentatively TRBD1 (5 bases). Germline V gene data show CDR1 as SGHKS and CDR2 as YYEKEE (reference sequence). Trimming shortened V by 5 bases and J by 5 bases, and 13 bases separated the two germline ends. CDR3 length: 13 amino acids. CDR3 sequence (DNA): TGTGCCAGCAGTTGGGGCGATCTGACTGAAGCTTTCTTT. Translating it yields CASSWGDLTEAFF.

This chain uses TRBV19 with TRBJ1-1; D is uncertain. Germline CDR1 is LNHDA and CDR2 is SQIVND (reference sequence). CDR3 length: 17 amino acids. Trimming removed 6 bases at V and 0 bases at J, with 20 bases between. Here the CDR3 reads CASRRRGEGPVNTEAFF. CDR3 in DNA: TGTGCCAGTAGACGTCGGGGAGAGGGTCCGGTGAACACTGAAGCTTTCTTT.

The chain links TRBV6-5 to TRBJ2-5, with a possible D match to TRBD2 (6 bases). The V gene lost 10 bases and the J gene lost 4 bases, with 10 bases spanning the gap. This CDR3 contains 11 residues. Germline V CDR1 and CDR2: MNHEY, SVGAGI. The CDR3, as DNA: TGTGCCACGCGAGCGGGAGAGACCCAGTACTTC. Translated, it gives CATRAGETQYF.

The rearrangement joins TRBV6-1 to TRBJ2-3; 7 nucleotides agree with TRBD1. The CDR3 extends over 15 amino acids. Germline CDR1 MNHNS, CDR2 SASEGT. V lost 8 bases and J lost 0; bases outside the gene matches: 8. The CDR3 spells CASGGRDSSTDTQYF. The CDR3 nucleotides are TGTGCCAGCGGGGGTAGGGACAGCAGCACAGATACGCAGTATTTT.

There are a few counts of this clone. The CDR3 region has the DNA TGTGCCAGCAGTCCATCGGGGGGGCCCGCGTGGGAGACCCAGTACTTC. This gives the protein CASSPSGGPAWETQYF. The chain recombines TRBV28 with TRBJ2-5; 8 nucleotides align to TRBD2. Germline-derived CDR1 and CDR2 are MDHEN and SYDVKM. The CDR3 runs to 16 residues. The trim removed 5 bases at V and 5 bases at J, leaving 13 bases unmatched.

The rearrangement uses TRBV6-1 and TRBJ2-7; D is unresolved. CDR3 length equals 11 residues. V lost 7 bases and J lost 3, with 7 bases in between. The germline gives CDR1 MNHNS, CDR2 SASEGT. The CDR3 nucleotides are TGTGCCAGCATCTACAGCTACGAGCAGTACTTC. It translates to CASIYSYEQYF.

V and J are TRBV7-9 and TRBJ2-5; the match to TRBD2 covers 8 bases. The CDR3 spans 16 residues. V dropped 2 bases and J dropped 2; count of bases not matched to a gene: 7. CDR1 SEHNR and CDR2 FQNEAQ come from the germline V gene (reference sequence). CDR3 loop: CASSLLPAGDQETQYF. In nucleotides, the CDR3 is TGTGCCAGCAGCTTACTGCCAGCGGGGGATCAAGAGACCCAGTACTTC.

V is TRBV9 and J is TRBJ2-5; D perhaps matches TRBD2 (5 bases). V gave up 0 bases and J gave up 5 bases, with 20 bases separating them. The germline gives CDR1 SGDLS, CDR2 YYNGEE. CDR3 length: 17 amino acids. CDR3 nucleotides: TGTGCCAGCAGCGTAGCATGGGGAGAGCGTATCGAGGAGACCCAGTACTTC. It codes for CASSVAWGERIEETQYF. Drawing the rest from reference TRBV9 and TRBJ2-5, the complete variable domain is DSGVTQTPKHLITATGQRVTLRCSPRSGDLSVYWYQQSLDQGLQFLIQYYNGEERAKGNILERFSAQQFPDLHSELNLSSLELGDSALYFCASSVAWGERIEETQYFGPGTRLLVL.

V and J are TRBV27 and TRBJ2-3; possibly TRBD1 for D (6 bases). The CDR3 extends over 15 amino acids. Germline loops: CDR1 MNHEY, CDR2 SMNVEV (reference sequence). V was shortened by 5 bases and J by 2 bases, with 14 bases between the two germline ends. CDR3 loop: CASSTWTELTDTQYF. CDR3 DNA: TGTGCCAGCAGTACCTGGACAGAGCTCACAGATACGCAGTATTTT.

The chain links TRBV15 to TRBJ1-2; 9 bases match TRBD1. CDR3 size: 13 residues. Trimming removed 9 bases from V and 6 bases from J; junction bases left unmatched: 8. Germline loops: CDR1 LNHNV, CDR2 YYDKDF (reference sequence). In DNA form, the CDR3 reads TGTGCCACGGGGGGACAGGGATGGAATGGCTACACCTTC. Translated: CATGGQGWNGYTF.

The V gene is TRBV19, the J gene TRBJ1-5, with TRBD1 matching over 7 bases. CDR1 is LNHDA, CDR2 SQIVND, per germline (reference sequence). V was pared by 3 bases and J by 5 bases, with 10 bases of the junction left unmatched. The CDR3 has 16 amino acids. DNA of the CDR3: TGTGCCAGTAGTATGTGGGCCGGGACAGCCGATCAGCCCCAGCATTTT. It is translated as CASSMWAGTADQPQHF. Based on the CDR3 plus reference TRBV19 and TRBJ1-5, the full variable domain is DGGITQSPKYLFRKEGQNVTLSCEQNLNHDAMYWYRQDPGQGLRLIYYSQIVNDFQKGDIAEGYSVSREKKESFPLTVTSAQKNPTAFYLCASSMWAGTADQPQHFGDGTRLSIL.

This clone is a singleton in its sample. The rearrangement links TRBV27 to TRBJ2-1; D perhaps matches TRBD1 (5 bases). The germline V gene encodes CDR1 MNHEY and CDR2 SMNVEV (reference sequence). This CDR3 spans 16 amino acids. With 6 bases removed from V and 4 bases from J, the gap between germline ends came to 19 bases. In DNA, the CDR3 is TGTGCCAGCAGCCTCGGTCCGACAGACCCATACAATGAGCAGTTCTTC. It codes for CASSLGPTDPYNEQFF.

The gene calls are TRBV7-9 and TRBJ2-1; tentative D call: TRBD1 (5 bases). Per the germline V gene, CDR1 is SEHNR and CDR2 is FQNEAQ (reference sequence). The germline V and J ends were trimmed by 2 bases and 8 bases, with 13 bases remaining between them. The CDR3 is 14 residues long. The CDR3 DNA is TGTGCCAGCAGCTTAAGAGGCAGGGTCGATGAGCAGTTCTTC. Encoded protein: CASSLRGRVDEQFF.